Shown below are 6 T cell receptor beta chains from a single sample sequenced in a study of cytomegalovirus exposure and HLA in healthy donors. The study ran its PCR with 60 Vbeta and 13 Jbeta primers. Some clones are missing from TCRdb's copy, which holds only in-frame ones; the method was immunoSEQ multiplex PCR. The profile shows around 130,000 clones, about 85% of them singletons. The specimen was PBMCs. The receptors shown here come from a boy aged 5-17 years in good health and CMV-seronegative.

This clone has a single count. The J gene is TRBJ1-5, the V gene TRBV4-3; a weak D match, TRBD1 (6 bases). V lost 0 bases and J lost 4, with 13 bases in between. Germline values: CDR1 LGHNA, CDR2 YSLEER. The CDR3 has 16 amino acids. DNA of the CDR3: TGCGCCAGCAGCCAAGATCGCGACAGGAGGAATCAGCCCCAGCATTTT. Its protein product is CASSQDRDRRNQPQHF.

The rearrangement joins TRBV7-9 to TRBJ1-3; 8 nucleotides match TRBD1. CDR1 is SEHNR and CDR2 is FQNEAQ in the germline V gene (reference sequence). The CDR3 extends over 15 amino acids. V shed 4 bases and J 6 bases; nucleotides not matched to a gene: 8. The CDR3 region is CASSSNPGQENTIYF. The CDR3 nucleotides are TGTGCCAGCAGCTCTAATCCGGGACAGGAAAACACCATATATTTT.

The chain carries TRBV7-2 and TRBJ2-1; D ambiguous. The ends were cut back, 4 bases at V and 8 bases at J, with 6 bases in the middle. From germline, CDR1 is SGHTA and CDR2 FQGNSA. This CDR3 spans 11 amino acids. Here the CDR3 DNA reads TGTGCCAGCAGCTATACGGATGAGCAGTTCTTC. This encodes CASSYTDEQFF.

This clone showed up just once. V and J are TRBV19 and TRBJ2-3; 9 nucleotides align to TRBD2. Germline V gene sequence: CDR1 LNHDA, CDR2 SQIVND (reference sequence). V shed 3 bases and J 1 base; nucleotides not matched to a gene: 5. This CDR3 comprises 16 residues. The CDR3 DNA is TGTGCCAGTAGTATTGCTAGCGGGATCGGCACAGATACGCAGTATTTT. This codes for CASSIASGIGTDTQYF. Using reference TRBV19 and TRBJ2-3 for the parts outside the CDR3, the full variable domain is DGGITQSPKYLFRKEGQNVTLSCEQNLNHDAMYWYRQDPGQGLRLIYYSQIVNDFQKGDIAEGYSVSREKKESFPLTVTSAQKNPTAFYLCASSIASGIGTDTQYFGPGTRLTVL.

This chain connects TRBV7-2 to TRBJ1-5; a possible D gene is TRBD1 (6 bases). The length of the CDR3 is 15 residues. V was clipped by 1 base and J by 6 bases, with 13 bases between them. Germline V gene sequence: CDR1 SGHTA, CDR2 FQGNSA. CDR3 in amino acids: CASSLVSGVGQPQHF. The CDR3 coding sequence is TGTGCCAGCAGCTTAGTTTCAGGGGTCGGTCAGCCCCAGCATTTT.

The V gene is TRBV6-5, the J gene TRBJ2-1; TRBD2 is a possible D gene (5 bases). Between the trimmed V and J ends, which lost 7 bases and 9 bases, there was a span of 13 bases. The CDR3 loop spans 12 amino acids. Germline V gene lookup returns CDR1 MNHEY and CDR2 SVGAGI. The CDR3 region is CASTHGGGEQFF. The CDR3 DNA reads TGTGCCAGCACACACGGAGGCGGTGAGCAGTTCTTC.